This T cell receptor (beta chain) emerged from a study of cytomegalovirus exposure and HLA in healthy donors. The table lists this clone with a count of one. The primer mix had 60 Vbeta and 13 Jbeta primers. The authors' processing: Unique TCR beta chains totaled 65 million to 95 million in a later count, with around 10 million of them shared. Sequencing used immunoSEQ multiplex PCR; TCRdb keeps in-frame clones, though not all of them. V and J calls and clone size are as listed in that table; D and trimming were resolved from the DNA. The data hold approximately 200,000 clones, with around 81% observed a single time. Trimming cost V 5 bases and J 2 bases, with 13 bases left between them. From germline, CDR1 is LNHDA and CDR2 SQIVND (reference sequence). The CDR3 loop spans 14 amino acids.

The V gene is TRBV19, the J gene TRBJ2-7, with D perhaps matching TRBD2 (7 bases). Material: PBMCs. This receptor was taken from a woman aged 18-29 years in good health and CMV-seropositive. The CDR3 spells CASSPRGATYEQYF. The CDR3 DNA follows: TGTGCCAGTAGTCCCCGGGGGGCGACCTACGAGCAGTACTTC.